This section outlines one TCR beta chain sequence together with its context. Sequencing of TCR beta was carried out in blood CD8+ and CD4+ T cells. Reverse transcription of about 0.45 to 1 ug RNA was performed with random hexamers. TCRdb independently ran MiXCR on the immunoSEQ multiplex PCR reads; one entry per CDR3 protein. The sample lists 230,000 or so distinct CDR3 sequences; about 96% were seen once. Germline V gene sequence: CDR1 SGHVS, CDR2 FNYEAQ. The V gene lost 4 bases and the J gene lost 8 bases, with 14 bases spanning the gap. CDR3 size: 14 residues. The sample originates from a study of CD8 T cells in Susac syndrome.

The sequence came from a human donor with multiple sclerosis. The chain links TRBV7-6 to TRBJ1-4; D is undetermined. Source material: CD4+ T cells from PBMCs. The CDR3 DNA sequence: TGTGCCAGCAGCTCGATGGGGAGGTGGGAAAAACTGTTTTTT. It encodes CASSSMGRWEKLFF. Using reference TRBV7-6 and TRBJ1-4 for the parts outside the CDR3, the full variable domain is GAGVSQSPRYKVTKRGQDVALRCDPISGHVSLYWYRQALGQGPEFLTYFNYEAQQDKSGLPNDRFSAERPEGSISTLTIQRTEQRDSAMYRCASSSMGRWEKLFFGSGTQLSVL.